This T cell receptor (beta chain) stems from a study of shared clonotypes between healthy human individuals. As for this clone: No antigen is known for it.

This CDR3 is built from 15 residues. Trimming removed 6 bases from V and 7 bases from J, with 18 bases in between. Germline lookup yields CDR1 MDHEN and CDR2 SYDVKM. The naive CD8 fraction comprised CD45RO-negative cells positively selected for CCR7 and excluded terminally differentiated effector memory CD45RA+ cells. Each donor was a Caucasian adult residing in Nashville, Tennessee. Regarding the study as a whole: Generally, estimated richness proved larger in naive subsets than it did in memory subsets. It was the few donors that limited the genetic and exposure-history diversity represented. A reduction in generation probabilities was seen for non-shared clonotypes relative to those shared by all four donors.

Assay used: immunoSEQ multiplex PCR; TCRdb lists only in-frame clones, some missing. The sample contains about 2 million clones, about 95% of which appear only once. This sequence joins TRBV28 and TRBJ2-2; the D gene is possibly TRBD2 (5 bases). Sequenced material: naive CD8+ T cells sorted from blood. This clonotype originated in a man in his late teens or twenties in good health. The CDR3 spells CASSLRGWSLGELFF. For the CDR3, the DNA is TGTGCCAGCAGCCTCCGCGGGTGGAGCCTCGGGGAGCTGTTTTTT.